These 11 T cell receptor beta chains were all obtained from the same sample, sequenced in a study of regulatory T cells in long-lasting Graves disease. Building of the TCR beta libraries involved iRepertoire HTBI primers and Arm-PCR of CDR3 regions. TCRdb reprocessed the multiplex PCR reads with MiXCR, giving one entry per CDR3 protein. There are some 370,000 distinct CDR3 sequences in the sample; roughly 25% occur only once, and around 30% lies in the top ten. Documented time point: persistent/refractory GD, antithyroid drugs over 5 years with positive TRAb. Following extraction of RNA from PBMCs, that RNA was used to make the TCR library. The specimen was peripheral blood mononuclear cells (PBMCs), collected when the disease was refractory, from a patient treated with antithyroid drugs. The receptors stem from a woman between 40 and 50 years old with Graves disease.

This clonotype occurred once. The chain's CDR3 is CAIGSRAGVGNEQFF. The CDR3 nucleotides are TGTGCCATCGGGTCCCGAGCGGGAGTTGGGAATGAGCAGTTCTTC. The chain has TRBV10-3 and TRBJ2-1; 8 bases line up with TRBD2. There are 15 residues in the CDR3. Germline V lookup: CDR1 ENHRY, CDR2 SYGVKD. V shed 8 bases, J shed 7 bases, and the junction held 13 bases outside the gene matches.

This clonotype was found many times. The junction shows a germline mismatch at one end, possibly a read error. The V call is TRBV6-1, the J call TRBJ2-7; 7 bases fit TRBD1. Germline CDR1 MNHNS, CDR2 SASEGT. There are 15 residues in the CDR3. CDR3 sequence: CASSPARDRSLNGIF. CDR3 nucleotide sequence: TGTGCCAGCAGTCCAGCCCGGGACAGATCCTTAAACGGCATCTTC.

This clonotype has at least ten counts. V gene TRBV27 combines with J gene TRBJ2-7; D uncertain. The CDR3 runs to 14 residues. Trimming shortened V by 4 bases and J by 7 bases, and 17 bases separated the two germline ends. Germline CDR1 and CDR2: MNHEY and SMNVEV (reference sequence). The chain's CDR3 is CASSSRPDPLEQYF. The CDR3, as DNA: TGTGCCAGCAGTTCCCGCCCGGACCCCCTTGAGCAGTACTTC.

The chain uses TRBV13 and TRBJ1-2; D is ambiguous. The CDR3 covers 15 residues. Germline V lookup: CDR1 PRHDT, CDR2 FYEKMQ (reference sequence). Deletions cut 5 bases from V and 2 bases from J, with 15 bases between. CDR3 loop: CASSIRSSPNYGYTF. DNA of the CDR3: TGTGCCAGCAGCATCCGGAGCTCGCCCAACTATGGCTACACCTTC.

DNA of the CDR3: TGTGCCAGCAGGCTTCTCCGGGACTGGGCCGCCGAGCAGTACTTC. It is translated as CASRLLRDWAAEQYF. The chain uses TRBV28 and TRBJ2-7, with D tentatively TRBD2 (6 bases). This CDR3 comprises 15 residues. Trimming pared 6 bases from V and 6 bases from J, leaving 21 bases between. Germline CDR1 is MDHEN and CDR2 is SYDVKM.

A few counts support this clonotype. The chain uses TRBV28 and TRBJ2-1; perhaps TRBD2 as D (5 bases). The CDR3 contains 20 residues. The germline V and J ends were trimmed by 2 bases and 0 bases, with 23 bases remaining between them. Germline lookup yields CDR1 MDHEN and CDR2 SYDVKM. The chain's CDR3 is CASSLRRGWGDLSSYNEQFF. Written as DNA, the CDR3 is TGTGCCAGCAGTTTAAGGAGAGGTTGGGGAGACCTTAGCTCCTACAATGAGCAGTTCTTC.

Details on this clonotype: A much larger clone differs from this one at a single base, so this may be a read error. V is TRBV25-1 and J is TRBJ1-1, with D unresolved. This CDR3 spans 15 amino acids. Germline values: CDR1 MGHDK, CDR2 SYGVNS. Trimming took 5 bases from V and 4 from J, leaving 17 bases between them. CDR3 loop: CASSSGEISSTEAFF. CDR3 DNA sequence: TGTGCCAGCAGTTCGGGAGAGATTTCGAGCACTGAAGCTTTCTTT.

This clonotype was counted ten times or more. CDR3 coding DNA: TGTGCCAGCAGCTTAGGCCGGTACTACGAGCAGTACTTC. Translation: CASSLGRYYEQYF. The chain employs TRBV7-2 and TRBJ2-7; D is undetermined. This CDR3 has 13 amino acids. V lost 1 base to trimming and J lost 3 bases, with 7 bases between them. From germline, CDR1 is SGHTA and CDR2 FQGNSA.

The chain has TRBV30 and TRBJ1-1; no firm D call. V was cut by 0 bases and J by 4 bases, with 9 bases left in between. The CDR3 is 13 residues long. Germline assignment: CDR1 GTSNPN and CDR2 SVGIG (reference sequence). The CDR3: CAWSVEGGTEAFF. The CDR3 DNA reads TGTGCCTGGAGTGTTGAGGGCGGCACTGAAGCTTTCTTT.

This chain uses TRBV7-2 with TRBJ2-7; TRBD2 matches at 14 bases. Per the germline V gene, CDR1 is SGHTA and CDR2 is FQGNSA. This CDR3 region has 18 residues. V trimming: 5 bases; J trimming: 0 bases; junction bases outside the gene matches: 9. CDR3 sequence: CASSLPGLAGASSYEQYF. The CDR3 DNA reads TGTGCCAGCAGCCTACCGGGACTAGCGGGAGCAAGCTCCTACGAGCAGTACTTC.

This clonotype occurred many times. The chain combines TRBV9 with TRBJ2-5; D uncertain. Trimming removed 2 bases at V and 5 bases at J, with 13 bases between. This CDR3 is 14 amino acids long. The germline CDR1 and CDR2 sequences are SGDLS and YYNGEE. The CDR3 region is CASSVRPSPETQYF. The CDR3 coding sequence is TGTGCCAGCAGCGTCCGACCTTCTCCGGAGACCCAGTACTTC.